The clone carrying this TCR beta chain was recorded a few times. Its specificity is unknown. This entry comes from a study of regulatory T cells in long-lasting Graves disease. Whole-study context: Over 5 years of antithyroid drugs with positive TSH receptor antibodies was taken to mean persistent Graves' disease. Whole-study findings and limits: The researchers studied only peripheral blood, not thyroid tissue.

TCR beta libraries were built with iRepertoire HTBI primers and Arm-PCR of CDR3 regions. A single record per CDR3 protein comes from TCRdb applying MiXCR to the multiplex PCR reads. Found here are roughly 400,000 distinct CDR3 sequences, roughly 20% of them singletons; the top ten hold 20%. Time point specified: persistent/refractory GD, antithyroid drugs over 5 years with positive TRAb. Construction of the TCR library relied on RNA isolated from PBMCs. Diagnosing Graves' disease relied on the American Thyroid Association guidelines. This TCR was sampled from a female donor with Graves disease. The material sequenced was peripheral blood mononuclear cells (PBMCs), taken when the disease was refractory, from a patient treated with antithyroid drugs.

CDR3 residues: CASSLFGGENIQYF. For the CDR3, the DNA is TGTGCCAGCAGCCTCTTCGGGGGCGAAAACATTCAGTACTTC. The chain combines TRBV7-2 with TRBJ2-4; D tentatively fits TRBD1 or TRBD2 (6 bases each). The CDR3 has 14 residues. Germline V gives CDR1 SGHTA, CDR2 FQGNSA. V gave up 5 bases and J gave up 5 bases, with 13 bases separating them. The full variable domain, completed using reference TRBV7-2 and TRBJ2-4, is GAGVSQSPSNKVTEKGKDVELRCDPISGHTALYWYRQSLGQGLEFLIYFQGNSAPDKSGLPSDRFSAERTGGSVSTLTIQRTQQEDSAVYLCASSLFGGENIQYFGAGTRLSVL.